This TCR beta chain was documented in a study of chemoradiotherapy in HPV16-positive cancers. Background on the study: A couple of HPV16-positive patients' cells yielded candidate HPV-specific clones and common motifs.

Repeated repertoire sampling spanned the course of chemoradiotherapy. CDR1 SGHNT and CDR2 YYREEE come from the germline V gene (reference sequence). The CDR3 length is 15 residues. Trimming pared 0 bases from V and 3 bases from J, leaving 10 bases between. Worth noting for this clone: Its antigen is unknown.

Study observations and caveats: Candidate HPV-specific clones and E7-related TCR motifs grew in tumor during treatment.

Profiling relied on immunoSEQ multiplex PCR, and the TCRdb table lists in-frame clones only, not all of them. Among approximately 6,200 clones, around 90% were seen once, and the ten largest hold approximately 30%. Source: blood, taken from a patient who underwent chemoradiotherapy. The chain couples TRBV5-4 to TRBJ1-5, with unresolved D. This clonotype was sampled from a human donor with HPV-associated anogenital cancer. CDR3 protein: CASSLDPGNNQPQHF. The DNA of the CDR3 is TGTGCCAGCAGCTTGGATCCTGGGAACAATCAGCCCCAGCATTTT.